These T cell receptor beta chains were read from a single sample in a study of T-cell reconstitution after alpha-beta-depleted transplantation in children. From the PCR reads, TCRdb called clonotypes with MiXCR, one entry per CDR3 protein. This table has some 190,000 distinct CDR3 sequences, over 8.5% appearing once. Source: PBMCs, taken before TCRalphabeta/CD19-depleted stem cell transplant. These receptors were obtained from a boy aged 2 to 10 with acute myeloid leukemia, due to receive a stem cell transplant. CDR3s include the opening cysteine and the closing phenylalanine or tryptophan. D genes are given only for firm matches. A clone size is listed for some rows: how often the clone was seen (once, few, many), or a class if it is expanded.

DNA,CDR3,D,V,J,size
TGTGCCAGCAGTTTACTAGCGGTTGGAGGCGAGCAGTACTTC,CASSLLAVGGEQYF,TRBD2,TRBV6-5,TRBJ2-7,many
TGTGCCACCAGCAGAGATCCTTGGGGACAGGGGTACCAAGAGACCCAGTACTTC,CATSRDPWGQGYQETQYF,TRBD1,TRBV15,TRBJ2-5,many
TGTGCCAGCAGCCCTACAGCGGCGAATCTGAATGAGCAGTTCTTC,CASSPTAANLNEQFF,NA,TRBV3-1,TRBJ2-1,many
TGCAGTCCAAAGAGGGCCCCGAGGGGAAACACCATATATTTT,CSPKRAPRGNTIYF,NA,TRBV20-1,TRBJ1-3,many
TGTGCCACCAGCAGAGATGGGGGATCCCAGGCATACGAGCAGTACTTC,CATSRDGGSQAYEQYF,NA,TRBV15,TRBJ2-7,many
TGTGCCAGCAGCGGGAGCTATGCTAGCACAGATACGCAGTATTTT,CASSGSYASTDTQYF,NA,TRBV28,TRBJ2-3,NA
TGTGCCACCAGTGATTTCTTACCAGAATCTGAAGCTTTCTTT,CATSDFLPESEAFF,NA,TRBV24-1,TRBJ1-1,many
TGTGCTAGCAGCCCGTACGGGGGGTCTCAAGAGACCCAGTACTTC,CASSPYGGSQETQYF,TRBD2,TRBV7-7,TRBJ2-5,many
TGTGCCAGCAGCAGCACTAGCGGGAGGGCGGAGGAGCAGTTCTTC,CASSSTSGRAEEQFF,TRBD2,TRBV12-3/TRBV12-4,TRBJ2-1,once
TGTGCCAGCAGCCAAGTCGGGGGGCGATTTTACGAGCAGTACTTC,CASSQVGGRFYEQYF,NA,TRBV14,TRBJ2-7,many
TGTGCCAGCAGAAGTCCCCTTAATCGGGCCCTAATGGATGGACACTCTGGGGCCAACGTCCTGACTTTC,CASRSPLNRALMDGHSGANVLTF,NA,TRBV7-9,TRBJ2-6,many
TGTGCCAGCAGCCCCCGGGACCTCAGCGACAGTACGCAGTATTTT,CASSPRDLSDSTQYF,NA,TRBV9,TRBJ2-3,many
TGCGCCAGCAGCTTGGAAACAGGGGGCCCCTACGAGCAGTACTTC,CASSLETGGPYEQYF,TRBD1,TRBV5-1,TRBJ2-7,many
TGTGCCAGCAGTGATATCACTCAGCCCCAGCATTTT,CASSDITQPQHF,NA,TRBV2,TRBJ1-5,NA